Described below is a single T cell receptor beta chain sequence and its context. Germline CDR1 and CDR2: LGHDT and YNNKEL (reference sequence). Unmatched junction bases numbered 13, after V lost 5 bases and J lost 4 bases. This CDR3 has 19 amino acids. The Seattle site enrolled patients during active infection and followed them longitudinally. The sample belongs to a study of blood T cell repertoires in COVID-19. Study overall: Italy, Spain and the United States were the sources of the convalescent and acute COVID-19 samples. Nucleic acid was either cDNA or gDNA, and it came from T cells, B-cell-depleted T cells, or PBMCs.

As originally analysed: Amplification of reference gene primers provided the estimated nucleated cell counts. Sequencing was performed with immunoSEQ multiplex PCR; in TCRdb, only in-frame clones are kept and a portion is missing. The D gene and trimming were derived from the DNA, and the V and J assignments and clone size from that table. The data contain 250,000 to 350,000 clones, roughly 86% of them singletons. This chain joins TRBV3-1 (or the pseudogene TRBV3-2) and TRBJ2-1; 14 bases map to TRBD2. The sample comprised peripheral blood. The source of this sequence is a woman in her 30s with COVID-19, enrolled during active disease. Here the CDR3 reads CASSEKTSGRALEYNEQFF. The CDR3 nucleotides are TGTGCCAGCAGCGAAAAGACTAGCGGGAGGGCATTAGAATACAATGAGCAGTTCTTC.